One and the same sample provided the 2 T cell receptor beta chains below, sequenced in a study of regulatory dendritic cells for organ transplantation. TCRdb's table, derived via immunoSEQ multiplex PCR, lists solely in-frame clones and lacks some. Of 25,000 to 30,000 clones detected, roughly 80% appear once; the ten largest clones hold approximately 0.094%. The sample was naive CD4+ T cells from blood. Subset defined: CD45RA+ naive T cells. The origin of the receptors is a human donor in good health.

The chain uses TRBV19 and TRBJ1-1, with D tentatively TRBD1 (6 bases). The CDR3 loop spans 16 amino acids. Germline values: CDR1 LNHDA, CDR2 SQIVND (reference sequence). Trimming took 5 bases from V and 0 from J, leaving 16 bases between them. CDR3 in amino acids: CASSSETGGLNTEAFF. The CDR3 nucleotides are TGTGCCAGTAGTTCTGAGACAGGCGGTTTGAACACTGAAGCTTTCTTT.

This clone was seen a handful of times. CDR3 bases: TGTGCCAGCAGCCTACAGGGAGTGGGGCAGCCCCAGCATTTT. Its protein is CASSLQGVGQPQHF. The chain uses TRBV5-4 and TRBJ1-5; possible D gene TRBD1, 6 bases. V lost 4 bases and J lost 7, with 15 bases in between. The CDR3 has 14 residues. Germline values: CDR1 SGHNT, CDR2 YYREEE (reference sequence).